These T cell receptor beta chains were read from a single sample in a study of somatic mutations in cytotoxic T cells in rheumatoid arthritis. Sequencing used immunoSEQ multiplex PCR; TCRdb keeps in-frame clones, though not all of them. This sample has roughly 5,000 clones; 70% to 80% occur once, and the top ten carry over 25%. The sample was CD8+ T cells sorted from blood. These receptors all come from an adult with rheumatoid arthritis. The CDR3 runs from the conserved cysteine through the conserved F or W. A D gene is named only where the DNA matches it firmly. Clone sizes are given selectively: once, few, many, or a class where the clone is expanded.

- TRBJ1-1 TRBD1 TRBV4-1 TGCGCCAGCAGACTACAGGGGGAATCCACTGAAGCTTTCTTT CASRLQGESTEAFF
- TRBJ1-4 TRBD1 TRBV11-2 TGTGCCAGCAGCTCCTTAACAGGGGCAACTAATGAAAAACTGTTTTTT CASSSLTGATNEKLFF
- TRBJ2-7 - TRBV6-1 TGTGCCAGCAGTGAAGACGACGTGGGGCTGTACTTC CASSEDDVGLYF
- TRBJ2-1 - TRBV7-2 TGTGCCAGCAGCTTAGAAAGGGGCTCCTACAATGAGCAGTTCTTC CASSLERGSYNEQFF
few TRBJ1-1 - TRBV27 TGTGCCAGCATCTCGAGGGGAGGAACTGAAGCTTTCTTT CASISRGGTEAFF
- TRBJ1-2 - TRBV7-2 TGTGCCAGCAGCTCCCAGGGGAGGTTAGGCTACACCTTC CASSSQGRLGYTF
- TRBJ1-1 - TRBV19 TGTGCCAGCAGTCGTTGGGGGGAGACTGAAGCTTTCTTT CASSRWGETEAFF
- TRBJ1-2 - TRBV29-1 TGCAGCGTTCCGATCCCCCCGCGGCCAGACGTCTATGGCTACACCTTC CSVPIPPRPDVYGYTF
few TRBJ1-1 - TRBV11-2 TGTGCCAGCAGCTTAGGTGCCGGAACATTGACTGAAGCTTTCTTT CASSLGAGTLTEAFF
- TRBJ1-1 - TRBV11-2 TGTGCCAGCAGCTTGGCCGGAGGGATGAACACTGAAGCTTTCTTT CASSLAGGMNTEAFF
- TRBJ2-7 - TRBV7-9 TGTGCCAGCAGCTTCCCTGGACAGTCATCCTACGAGCAGTACTTC CASSFPGQSSYEQYF
- TRBJ1-1 - TRBV27 TGTGCCAGCAGTTTATCGGGGGGGAAAGAAACTGAAGCTTTCTTT CASSLSGGKETEAFF
- TRBJ2-5 - TRBV5-4 TGTGCCAGCAGCTTGGGTATACGGGACGCACAAGAGACCCAGTACTTC CASSLGIRDAQETQYF
- TRBJ2-7 TRBD1 TRBV4-1 TGCGCCAGCAGCCTCCAGGGGGAAAGCTACGAGCAGTACTTC CASSLQGESYEQYF
- TRBJ2-3 - TRBV5-4 TGTGCCAGCAGCCCGAGCGTGGGAGGCACAGATACGCAGTATTTT CASSPSVGGTDTQYF
- TRBJ1-6 - TRBV9 TGTGCCAGCAGCGCCTACAAGGGGAGTTCACCCCTCCACTTT CASSAYKGSSPLHF
- TRBJ2-1 TRBD2 TRBV9 TGTGCCAGCAGCGACATTAGCGGGTCTGAGCAGTTCTTC CASSDISGSEQFF
- TRBJ1-1 - TRBV7-9 TGTGCCAGCAGCCCTACCACTGAAGCTTTCTTT CASSPTTEAFF